This note documents a single T cell receptor (beta chain) sequence. This clone was recorded once. No cognate antigen has been identified for it. No base qualities exist here, and no much larger clone lies one base off it. These data are taken from a study of cytomegalovirus exposure and HLA in healthy donors (dated by TCRdb to between 2016 and 2019). In terms of the full investigation: An earlier analysis of approximately 640 of the donors reported roughly 270 Gb of sequence data and 117 million unique TCR beta sequences from around 200 million T cells. Donor age, sex, ethnicity and CMV serostatus were compiled together with the repertoire data. Of the roughly 390 genotyped donors, less than 85% were placed in the genetic ancestry cluster associated with self-reported Caucasian donors. Rather than drawing on any new phenotypic data, the later analysis identified candidate immune exposures from TCR beta sequences and the way those sequences occurred across donors. Among about 400 genotyped donors of the cohort, an average of approximately 220,000 unique TCR beta nucleotide sequences was sequenced per donor, of which roughly 17% were non-productive. All discovery cohort repertoires had been generated using a single sequencing platform. The number of typed donors differed by locus: roughly 629-640 for A, B, C, DRB1 and DQB1; roughly 510 for DQA1; 606 for DPA1; and about 450 for DPB1. In an earlier analysis of more than 550 of the donors, high-throughput TCR beta sequencing was used to judge whether each TCR beta V gene segment behaved as functional or pseudogenic. The study profiled the T cell repertoires of under 700 subjects by immunosequencing and related them to cytomegalovirus serostatus. To study patterns of TCR occurrence, a later analysis re-analyzed previously published TCR beta repertoires from around 700 donors and added high-resolution HLA genotyping. In addition to the first cohort of approximately 650 subjects, a separate validation cohort of 100 to 150 different subjects was used. The study combined high-throughput TCR immunosequencing, statistical association of individual TCRs with disease status, and machine learning to predict cytomegalovirus infection status. Because of strong linkage in the cohort, a few DR-DQ haplotypes were treated as single units for association and clustering. An early release covering just under 650 HLA-typed donors comprised about 310 gigabases of sequencing data and tens of millions of unique TCR sequences. Class I and class II HLA loci were covered by the typing at four-digit resolution. The aim of the study was to test whether cataloging public T cell receptors could identify signatures of past pathogen exposure. In a later genetic analysis, genome-wide SNP genotypes for about 65% of the roughly 670 donors were used, and that subset was treated as a discovery cohort. The study at large found these results: Most TCR sequences were observed very rarely across donors, whereas some public TCRs were present in many individuals. According to the authors, the approach could potentially be generalized to other disease states and immunological phenotypes. Compared with equally common non-associated chains, HLA-associated TCR beta chains in a later analysis were more clonally expanded and had lower generation probabilities. V-gene and J-gene trimming of TCR beta chains was associated with a missense DCLRE1C variant in a later genetic analysis, and the association was replicated in an independent cohort. A later analysis associated about 17,000 TCR beta sequences with specific HLA alleles at a false discovery rate of 0.05. In both the original and validation cohorts, the classifier was reported to diagnose cytomegalovirus status with high specificity and sensitivity. Linkage disequilibrium might explain the correlated functional status among segregating V segments, but an unknown experimental factor could not be ruled out. A total of roughly 160 TCR beta chains were listed by the study as associated with cytomegalovirus. The presence/absence analyses assumed that sequencing depth was roughly uniform across donors, and that assumption may not be true. When HLA alleles, especially DR and DQ, strongly co-occurred, attributing TCR associations to individual alleles was difficult. A further reported finding was that TCR beta sequences accurately predicted the HLA-A and HLA-B alleles for most subjects in the first cohort. According to a later analysis, parvovirus B19, influenza, CMV and Epstein-Barr virus appeared linked to several top co-occurrence clusters. Three of the identified cytomegalovirus-associated TCR beta chains were confirmed in vitro to be specific for cytomegalovirus antigens. In a later analysis, most CMV-associated TCR beta chains were found to appear HLA-restricted, with HLA associations seemingly driven largely by CMV exposure. According to a later genetic analysis, donors in an Asian-associated ancestry cluster had fewer N-insertions in productive TCRs than the approximately 690-donor mean. In this cohort, only TCR beta chains were sequenced, and detectable features were limited by the absence of alpha or paired-chain data. Because counts were too low, about 18 rarely observed V segments, including chromosome 9 orphons, were excluded from the earlier analysis of several hundred of the donors. For the cohort, immune exposure information was limited to CMV serostatus. A group of highly shared sequence variants was considered likely to be a technical artifact of the sequencing pipeline. Some IMGT-functional V segments, including TRBV6-2 and TRBV6-3, could not be distinguished by the 87-base-pair reads and were therefore excluded. Broadly in line with IMGT annotations, most TCR beta V segments showed up in productive rearrangements about 90% or about 30% of the time in an earlier analysis of roughly 590 of the donors. In a later analysis, TCR association rates were found to vary across HLA loci, with the most associated TCRs seen for DRB1 alleles and the fewest for HLA-C alleles. HLA typing was unavailable for some donors at each locus, so association tests used only the typed subset.

Library construction relied on the immunoSEQ multiplex PCR assay. The multiplex PCR relied on a mix of 60 forward primers for TCR Vbeta segments and 13 reverse primers for TCR Jbeta segments. The CDR3 region of rearranged TCR beta genes was amplified from genomic DNA with a multiplex PCR assay. The amplified TCR beta libraries were sequenced on the Illumina HiSeq System as 87-base-pair reads. Turning to the authors' computational methods: A later analysis counted about 76 million unique TCR beta chains across the 666 repertoires, and around 12 million of these chains were shared by at least two donors. A nearest-neighbor algorithm error-corrected the raw reads and collapsed the reads into unique sequences, merging closely related sequences to remove PCR and sequencing errors. CDR3 sequences were aligned to IMGT reference sequences to assign V, D and J gene segments. For a sequence to be retained, a match of at least six nucleotides to both a V gene segment and a J gene segment was required. A rearrangement counted as productive if the CDR3 had no stop codons and remained in frame with V and J, and every other rearrangement counted as non-productive. Following IMGT convention, CDR3 was defined as the stretch from the second conserved V-encoded cysteine up to the conserved J-encoded phenylalanine. Sequences without an unambiguous match to a single V gene segment were excluded from the earlier analysis of a few hundred of the donors. In an earlier analysis of 587 of the donors, V segments were called functional above 56.7% productive rearrangements and were called segregating when the between-donor standard deviation exceeded 5%. A statistical classification framework was built for diagnosing cytomegalovirus status from the catalog of TCR beta chain sequences. A later analysis assigned V and J genes by comparing TCR nucleotide sequences with IMGT/GENE-DB human TR gene sequences. In a later analysis, CDR3 sequences and most-parsimonious VDJ recombination scenarios were assigned using the TCRdist pipeline. In a later analysis, each TCR beta chain was defined by its CDR3 amino acid sequence together with its V-gene family, and reads lacking a unique V-gene family were excluded. As a way to deal with suspected cross-contamination and a sequencing artifact, a later analysis dropped 450 to 600 nucleotide sequences that were highly shared and had low generation probability. A later analysis calculated a clonal expansion index for each public chain from normalized within-repertoire ranks of inferred template counts. In a later analysis, generation probabilities were computed with a VDJ recombination model fitted to out-of-frame rearrangements, and the resulting probabilities were checked against IGoR. Hypergeometric tests were used in a later analysis to score TCR-TCR, TCR-HLA and TCR-CMV co-occurrence, with a repertoire-size bias correction applied to the TCR pairs. To estimate false discovery rates, a later analysis permuted the HLA or CMV assignments 20 times. In a later analysis, co-occurring TCRs were grouped using DBSCAN, with TCRdist sequence similarity added in when clustering inside HLA-allele-positive subsets. For co-occurrence clustering, repertoires with fewer than 30,000 or more than 120,000 public chains were excluded, along with five or six repertoires with anomalous nucleotide sharing. Imported from immuneACCESS, the table was reduced by TCRdb to in-frame sequences with V and J called. These copies leave out some clones; in studies compared against another copy, an unresolved V gene accounts for under half, and the cause of the remainder is not known. V and J calls and clone size are as listed in that table; D and trimming were resolved from the DNA. Recorded for this sample are around 98,000 clones; under 75% of them occurred a single time. Of the sample, 1.2% falls within the top ten clones.

The cohort comprised some 680 healthy bone marrow donors. Cohort members were all nominally healthy when sampled, although unrecorded immune exposures were likely present. The donor tested CMV seronegative, placing the donor among the 352 seronegative members of the cohort. A peripheral blood sample was provided by each donor, and peripheral blood mononuclear cells were used for TCR beta sequencing. Genomic DNA was extracted from the blood cell samples with the Qiagen DNeasy Blood Extraction Kit. From V the trimming removes 0 bases and from J it removes 1 base, while the gene matches leave 0 bases of the junction unaccounted for. CDR1 and CDR2 are read off the germline V gene as SGHRS and YFSETQ. The CDR3 goes from the cysteine to the phenylalanine over 15 residues. Only the CDR3 DNA is retained, 45 bases long and in frame from the first base.

The V and J genes are TRBV5-1 and TRBJ2-3, and 9 junctional nucleotides match TRBD2. Sequenced: PBMCs. The sequence came from a female donor in good health and CMV-seronegative. The bases read TGCGCCAGCAGCTTGGGGACTAGCGGCACAGATACGCAGTATTTT. It encodes CASSLGTSGTDTQYF.